This TCR beta chain stems from a study of blood T cells in healthy people across ages. Turning to this clonotype: Mismatch with germline at one junction end may stem from a read error.

This CDR3 is built from 15 residues. Germline CDR1 and CDR2: SGHDT and YYEEEE. A sample-barcoded 5' primer and a J-beta primer mix were used in a second PCR of roughly 7 to 11 cycles. Tagging of each cDNA molecule was performed by a template-switch adaptor with 12 random nucleotides. TCRdb ran MiXCR on the 5' RACE reads and lists one entry per CDR3 protein. This sample has 900,000 to 950,000 distinct CDR3 sequences, with approximately 32% found just once. These sequences were also reported in another study, on T cells of mothers and their children. Per that paper: Material was donated by three healthy Caucasian mothers and their six children. At a rate of approximately 1.5 ug per 15 ul, cDNA synthesis received all of the extracted RNA.

V and J are TRBV5-6 and TRBJ2-1, with TRBD2 as a possible D gene (5 bases). The clonotype was recovered from a woman aged 40 to 55 in good health. The specimen sequenced was blood. This CDR3 reads CANSFGGDSYNEQFF. In DNA, the CDR3 is TGTGCCAACAGCTTCGGAGGCGACTCCTACAATGAGCAGTTCTTC.